The 17 T cell receptor beta chains listed next were all sequenced from one sample in a study of blood T cell repertoires in COVID-19. Sequencing used immunoSEQ multiplex PCR; TCRdb keeps in-frame clones, though not all of them. The top ten clones hold about 0.89% of a sample with 350,000 to 400,000 clones, over 75% of them seen once. Material for sequencing was PBMCs or T cells enriched from blood (not recorded which). Receptor source: a woman in her twenties or thirties with acute COVID-19.

The V gene is TRBV10-2, the J gene TRBJ1-2; TRBD1 agrees at 7 bases. The V segment lost 8 bases and the J segment 8 bases; nucleotides outside the gene matches: 14. CDR3 size: 14 residues. Germline V gives CDR1 WSHSY, CDR2 SAAADI. The CDR3: CASGGQLSIGGYTF. As DNA, the CDR3 is TGCGCCAGCGGGGGACAGCTATCCATCGGGGGCTACACCTTC.

V is TRBV4-1 and J is TRBJ1-1, with TRBD1 matching 7 bases. V lost 1 base, J lost 5 bases, and 7 bases stayed unmatched. CDR3 length: 15 amino acids. The germline V gene has CDR1 MGHRA and CDR2 YSYEKL. CDR3 DNA: TGCGCCAGCAGCCAAGGGGACAGAATAGGTACTGAAGCTTTCTTT. Translated, it gives CASSQGDRIGTEAFF.

The count of this clone is one. This rearrangement joins TRBV10-3 to TRBJ1-1, with D possibly being TRBD1 (6 bases). The CDR3 is 14 amino acids. Germline lookup yields CDR1 ENHRY and CDR2 SYGVKD. V was trimmed by 4 bases and J by 5 bases, leaving 14 bases between them. CDR3 amino acids: CAISGRRGTTEAFF. CDR3 nucleotides: TGTGCCATCAGTGGTCGCAGGGGCACGACTGAAGCTTTCTTT.

The CDR3 spells CASSIFRWGVSTEAFF. CDR3 DNA sequence: TGTGCCAGTAGTATCTTCCGGTGGGGGGTCAGCACTGAAGCTTTCTTT. V usage is TRBV19 and J usage is TRBJ1-1; a weak D match, TRBD1 (5 bases). The CDR3 covers 16 residues. Germline loops: CDR1 LNHDA, CDR2 SQIVND (reference sequence). Deletions cut 3 bases from V and 4 bases from J, with 18 bases between.

This sequence joins TRBV27 and TRBJ1-2; perhaps TRBD1 as D (5 bases). In germline, CDR1 is MNHEY, CDR2 SMNVEV (reference sequence). The ends were cut back, 5 bases at V and 4 bases at J, with 20 bases in the middle. The CDR3 sequence is 16 residues long. CDR3 in amino acids: CASSTRSQGIVYGYTF. DNA for the CDR3: TGTGCCAGCAGTACCCGAAGTCAGGGTATAGTCTATGGCTACACCTTC.

V and J are TRBV30 and TRBJ1-1; D is unresolved. Trimming pared 5 bases from V and 4 bases from J, leaving 17 bases between. The CDR3 contains 14 residues. The V gene's germline CDR1 is GTSNPN and CDR2 SVGIG (reference sequence). The CDR3: CAWDHSRAGTEAFF. CDR3 coding DNA: TGTGCCTGGGATCACTCAAGAGCCGGCACTGAAGCTTTCTTT.

This rearrangement joins TRBV6-2 or TRBV6-3 to TRBJ1-2; D not resolved. Germline values: CDR1 MNHEY, CDR2 SVGEGT. The length of the CDR3 is 19 residues. V lost 2 bases to trimming and J lost 2 bases, with 24 bases between them. The CDR3 DNA reads TGTGCCAGCAGTTACCCATGGACGGGAGCTACGGGCCCAAACTATGGCTACACCTTC. Its protein is CASSYPWTGATGPNYGYTF.

The chain joins TRBV27 to TRBJ2-2; D perhaps matches TRBD2 (6 bases). In germline, CDR1 is MNHEY, CDR2 SMNVEV (reference sequence). The V gene lost 4 bases and the J gene lost 4 bases, with 13 bases spanning the gap. The CDR3 covers 15 residues. CDR3 protein: CASSSRGAPTGELFF. As DNA, the CDR3 is TGTGCCAGCAGTTCGCGCGGGGCGCCCACCGGGGAGCTGTTTTTT.

This rearrangement joins TRBV7-9 to TRBJ2-7; 10 bases agree with TRBD1. Germline CDR1 SEHNR, CDR2 FQNEAQ (reference sequence). This CDR3 has 13 amino acids. After removal of 8 bases from V and 4 bases from J, the junction contained 5 bases not matched to a gene. As DNA, the CDR3 is TGTGCCAGCGCCGGGACAGGGGTGTACGAGCAGTACTTC. Translation: CASAGTGVYEQYF.

The V gene is TRBV7-2, the J gene TRBJ2-7, with 9 bases lining up with TRBD2. Trimming took 0 bases from V and 5 from J; bases not matched to a gene: 8. There are 16 residues in the CDR3. Germline V gene sequence: CDR1 SGHTA, CDR2 FQGNSA. The CDR3, as DNA: TGTGCCAGCAGCTTAGCCCTAGCGGGGACCCAGAACGAGCAGTACTTC. It specifies CASSLALAGTQNEQYF.

This clone was observed once. This chain joins TRBV10-2 and TRBJ2-7, with 10 bases aligning to TRBD2. The V gene's germline CDR1 is WSHSY and CDR2 SAAADI. This CDR3 region has 14 residues. V lost 6 bases to trimming and J lost 5 bases; unmatched junction nucleotides: 7. CDR3 bases: TGCGCCAGCAGCTTTCTAGCGGGGGACGACGAGCAGTACTTC. It yields the protein CASSFLAGDDEQYF.

The CDR3 DNA reads TGTGCCAGCAGCCTAACAGGGAGTAATAATTCACCCCTCCACTTT. Encoded protein: CASSLTGSNNSPLHF. The rearrangement uses TRBV6-5 and TRBJ1-6; D perhaps matches TRBD1 (6 bases). The CDR3 runs 15 residues. V was pared by 6 bases and J by 5 bases, with 14 bases between. The germline V gene has CDR1 MNHEY and CDR2 SVGAGI.

This chain uses TRBV12-3 or TRBV12-4 with TRBJ1-1, with D uncertain. This CDR3 has 13 amino acids. Trimming took off 8 bases at V and 0 bases at J, with 10 bases between the two ends. The DNA of the CDR3 is TGTGCCAGCGAGAGGACTGTGAACACTGAAGCTTTCTTT. This translates into CASERTVNTEAFF.

The rearrangement uses TRBV4-1 and TRBJ1-1, with D hard to call. Trimming shortened V by 10 bases and J by 7 bases, and 4 bases separated the two germline ends. This CDR3 spans 8 amino acids. The germline V gene encodes CDR1 MGHRA and CDR2 YSYEKL. This CDR3 reads CAKLEAFF. The CDR3 nucleotides read TGCGCCAAACTTGAAGCTTTCTTT.

The chain combines TRBV29-1 with TRBJ2-1, with D possibly being TRBD1 (6 bases). The CDR3 covers 13 residues. From germline, CDR1 is SQVTM and CDR2 ANQGSEA. The V and J ends lost 6 bases and 4 bases respectively, with 13 bases between them. CDR3: CSVGPGVYNEQFF. In nucleotides, the CDR3 is TGCAGCGTGGGGCCAGGGGTGTACAATGAGCAGTTCTTC.

This clone came up once. V and J are TRBV4-2 and TRBJ2-1; the match to TRBD1 covers 7 bases. J was trimmed by 5 bases and V by 1 base; bases with no gene match: 8. The CDR3 is made up of 16 amino acids. Germline CDR1 reads LGHNA; CDR2 reads YNFKEQ. CDR3 coding DNA: TGTGCCAGCAGCCAAGTCCTCGGGACAGCCGACAATGAGCAGTTCTTC. Translated, it gives CASSQVLGTADNEQFF.

The CDR3 protein is CASRSPAGTALNSGNTIYF. For the CDR3, the DNA is TGTGCCAGCAGGTCACCGGCCGGGACAGCCCTCAACTCTGGAAACACCATATATTTT. This chain uses TRBV2 with TRBJ1-3; TRBD1 aligns across 7 bases. Trimming removed 6 bases from V and 0 bases from J; junction bases left unmatched: 17. Germline V lookup: CDR1 SNHLY, CDR2 FYNNEI. The CDR3 totals 19 residues.